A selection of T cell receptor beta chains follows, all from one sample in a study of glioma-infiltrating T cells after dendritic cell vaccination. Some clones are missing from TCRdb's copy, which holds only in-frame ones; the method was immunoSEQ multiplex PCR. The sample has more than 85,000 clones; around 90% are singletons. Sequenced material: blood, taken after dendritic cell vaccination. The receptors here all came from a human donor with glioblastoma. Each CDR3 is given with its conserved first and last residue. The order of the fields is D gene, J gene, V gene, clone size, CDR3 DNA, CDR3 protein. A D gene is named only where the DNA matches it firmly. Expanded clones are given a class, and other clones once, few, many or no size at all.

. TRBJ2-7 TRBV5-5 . TGTGCCAGCAGCTTAACTCTTCTGGGACTCTACGAGCAGTACTTC CASSLTLLGLYEQYF
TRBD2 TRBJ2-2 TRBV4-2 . TGTGCCAGCAGCCAATCGGGACTAGGGGGGGACACCGGGGAGCTGTTTTTT CASSQSGLGGDTGELFF
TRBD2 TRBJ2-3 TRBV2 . TGTGCCAGCCAAACTAGCGGGAGCACAGATACGCAGTATTTT CASQTSGSTDTQYF
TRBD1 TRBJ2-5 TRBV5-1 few TGCGCCAGCAGCGTTATACCGGGACAGCAAGAGACCCAGTACTTC CASSVIPGQQETQYF
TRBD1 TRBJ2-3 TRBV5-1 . TGCGCCAGCAGCCGGAACGGACAGGCCACAGATACGCAGTATTTT CASSRNGQATDTQYF
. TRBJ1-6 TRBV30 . TGTGCCTTGACCGGGACATCTAATAATTCACCCCTCCACTTT CALTGTSNNSPLHF
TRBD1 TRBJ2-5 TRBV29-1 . TGCAGCGCTGGACAGGGGGTAGGAGAGACCCAGTACTTC CSAGQGVGETQYF
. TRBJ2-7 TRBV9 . TGTGCCAGCAGCTCCGCGGGTTGGGGTAGGGAGCAGTACTTC CASSSAGWGREQYF
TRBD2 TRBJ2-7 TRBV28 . TGTGCCAGCAGTCCGCCGGGACTAGCCGGCGAGCAGTACTTC CASSPPGLAGEQYF
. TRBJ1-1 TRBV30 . TGTGCCTGGACCTCATACAGGGATACTGAAGCTTTCTTT CAWTSYRDTEAFF
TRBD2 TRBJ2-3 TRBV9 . TGTGCCAGCAGCCCCCGGGACTATAGGGAAGATACGCAGTATTTT CASSPRDYREDTQYF
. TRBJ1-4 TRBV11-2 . TGTGCCAGCAGCTGGGACAAGAATGAAAAACTGTTTTTT CASSWDKNEKLFF
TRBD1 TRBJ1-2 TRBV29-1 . TGCAGCGGTGACAGGGATGGCTACACCTTC CSGDRDGYTF
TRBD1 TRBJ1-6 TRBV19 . TGTGCCAGTAAAGATACAGGGGGCATATCCTCACCCCTCCACTTT CASKDTGGISSPLHF
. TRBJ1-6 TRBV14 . TGTGCCAGCAGCCAAGGTGTGGGCTCGGCCCTCCACTTT CASSQGVGSALHF
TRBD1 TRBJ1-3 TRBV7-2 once TGTGCCAGCAGCTTAGTAGGCGGACAGGGTTACACCATATATTTT CASSLVGGQGYTIYF
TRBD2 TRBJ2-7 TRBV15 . TGTGCCACCAGCAAAGCGGGAGCTCACTACGAGCAGTACTTC CATSKAGAHYEQYF
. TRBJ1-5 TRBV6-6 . TGTGCCAGCAGTTACTCGCGTGACAGTAATCAGCCCCAGCATTTT CASSYSRDSNQPQHF
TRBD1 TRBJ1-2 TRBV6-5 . TGTGCCAGCAGTCCGACCGGGACAGCGGCCGATGGCTACACCTTC CASSPTGTAADGYTF
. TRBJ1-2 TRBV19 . TGTGCCAGTACCCCAGGGAACAGGATTAACTATGGCTACACCTTC CASTPGNRINYGYTF
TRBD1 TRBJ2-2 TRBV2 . TGTGCCAGCAGAGAACAGGGGGCGGGCACCGGGGAGCTGTTTTTT CASREQGAGTGELFF
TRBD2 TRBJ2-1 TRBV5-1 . TGCGCCAGCTCCCCGAATAGCGGGAGACCCCCCAATGAGCAGTTCTTC CASSPNSGRPPNEQFF
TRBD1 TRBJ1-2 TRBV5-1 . TGCGCCAGCAGCCTGAGGGACAGGGATGGCTACACCTTC CASSLRDRDGYTF
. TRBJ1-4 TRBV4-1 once TGCGCCAGCAGCCAAGACAACAGGCCGCGTGAAAAACTGTTTTTT CASSQDNRPREKLFF
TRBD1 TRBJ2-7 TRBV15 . TGTGCCACCTCCTCTGGGGACAGGGTGGTCAACGAGCAGTACTTC CATSSGDRVVNEQYF
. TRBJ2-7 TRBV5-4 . TGTGCCAGCAGCTTGACAGGATCCTACGAGCAGTACTTC CASSLTGSYEQYF
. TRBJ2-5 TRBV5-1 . TGCGCCAGCAGCTTGGCCGGGATGAGGGAGACCCAGTACTTC CASSLAGMRETQYF
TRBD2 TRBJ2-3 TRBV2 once TGTGCCAGCACTCGTTCTAGCGGGGGGATTTTGACAGATACGCAGTATTTT CASTRSSGGILTDTQYF
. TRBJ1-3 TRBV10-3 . TGTGCCATCACCGTCGGGACTGGAAACACCATATATTTT CAITVGTGNTIYF
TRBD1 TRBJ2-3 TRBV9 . TGTGCCAGCAGCGGATGGACAGGGGAAGGGCCAGATACGCAGTATTTT CASSGWTGEGPDTQYF
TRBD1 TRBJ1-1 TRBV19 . TGTGCCAGTAGCTGGGACAGAGACACTGAAGCTTTCTTT CASSWDRDTEAFF
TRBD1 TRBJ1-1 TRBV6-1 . TGTGCCAGCAGTGAAAAACCCGGGACAGAAACAAAAGCTTTCTTT CASSEKPGTETKAFF
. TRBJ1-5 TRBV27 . TGTGCCAGCAGGCCAGGCCAGTATAGCAATCAGCCCCAGCATTTT CASRPGQYSNQPQHF
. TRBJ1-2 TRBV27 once TGTGCCAGCAGAAGCTTAATGGGGGCGTATGGCTACACCTTC CASRSLMGAYGYTF
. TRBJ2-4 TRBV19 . TGTGCCAGTAGGCCCTTGGGGCTTGACATTCAGTACTTC CASRPLGLDIQYF
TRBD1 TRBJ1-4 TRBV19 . TGTGCCAGTAGTCAAACAGGGGGCTTAGAAAAACTGTTTTTT CASSQTGGLEKLFF
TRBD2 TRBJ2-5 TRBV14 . TGTGCCAGCAGCCAAGCCCTAGCGGGGATAGAGACCCAGTACTTC CASSQALAGIETQYF
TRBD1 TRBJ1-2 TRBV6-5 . TGTGCCAGCAGTTACACCGACAGGGGTGGCTACACCTTC CASSYTDRGGYTF
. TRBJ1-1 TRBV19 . TGTGCCAGTAGATCGGCTAGGCGGGACAACACTGAAGCTTTCTTT CASRSARRDNTEAFF
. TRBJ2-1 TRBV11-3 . TGTGCCAGCAGCTATGGCGGGGAGAGAAGCTCCTACAATGAGCAGTTCTTC CASSYGGERSSYNEQFF